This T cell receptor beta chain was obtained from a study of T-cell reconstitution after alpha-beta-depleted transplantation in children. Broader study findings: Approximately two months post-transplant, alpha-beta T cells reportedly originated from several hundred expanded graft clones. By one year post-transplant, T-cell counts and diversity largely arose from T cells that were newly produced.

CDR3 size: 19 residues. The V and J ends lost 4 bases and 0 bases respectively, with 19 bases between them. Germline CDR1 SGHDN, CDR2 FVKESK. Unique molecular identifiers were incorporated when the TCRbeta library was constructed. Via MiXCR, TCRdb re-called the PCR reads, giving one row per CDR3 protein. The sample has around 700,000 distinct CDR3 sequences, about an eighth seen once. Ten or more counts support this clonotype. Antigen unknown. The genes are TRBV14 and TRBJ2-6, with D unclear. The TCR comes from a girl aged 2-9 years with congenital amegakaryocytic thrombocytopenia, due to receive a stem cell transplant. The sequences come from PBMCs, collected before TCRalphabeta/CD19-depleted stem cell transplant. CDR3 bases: TGTGCCAGCAGCCCCATTGGGTGGGTCCCTAGCTCTGGGGCCAACGTCCTGACTTTC. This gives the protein CASSPIGWVPSSGANVLTF.